A single sample is the source of the 5 T cell receptor beta chains below, sequenced in a study of blood T cell repertoires in COVID-19 (dated by TCRdb to about 2020). The library was made by the immunoSEQ multiplex PCR assay. The table comes from immuneACCESS by way of TCRdb, which keeps in-frame sequences with V and J called. Part of the clones is missing from these tables; in studies checked, under half for an unresolved V gene and the rest for unknown reasons. For this sample there are about 230,000 clones; around 86% appear just once. The top ten constitute roughly 11% of the sample. The source material was peripheral blood. The source is a middle-aged man with COVID-19, enrolled during active disease.

The chain employs TRBV2 and TRBJ2-7; D is perhaps TRBD2 (6 bases). The CDR3 sequence is 13 residues long. V shed 7 bases and J shed 5 bases, with 15 bases lying between them. In germline, CDR1 is SNHLY, CDR2 FYNNEI. CDR3 bases: TGTGCCAGCATGGCGGCGGAGGGAGACGAGCAGTACTTC. Protein product: CASMAAEGDEQYF.

This clone was detected only once. Other DNA sequences in the sample encode the same CDR3. The chain has TRBV7-2 and TRBJ2-3; 8 bases align to TRBD2. Germline-derived CDR1 and CDR2 are SGHTA and FQGNSA. There are 15 residues in the CDR3. V shed 2 bases, J shed 1 base, and the junction held 2 bases outside the gene matches. The CDR3 nucleotides are TGTGCCAGCAGCTTAACCGGGGGGGGCACAGATACGCAGTATTTT. It yields the protein CASSLTGGGTDTQYF.

This clone came up once. The chain uses TRBV7-3 and TRBJ1-1; the D gene is possibly TRBD1 (5 bases). Trimming left V 5 bases short and J 1 base short, with 14 bases between. The CDR3 has 15 residues. CDR1 is SGHTA, CDR2 FQGTGA, per germline. CDR3 coding DNA: TGTGCCAGCAGCCCCCGCGGGGGGGAGAACACTGAAGCTTTCTTT. Protein sequence: CASSPRGGENTEAFF.

In the case of this clone: Compared with germline, one end of the junction differs, possibly owing to a read error. The chain has TRBV6-5 and TRBJ2-2; maybe TRBD2 (5 bases). The germline gives CDR1 MNHEY, CDR2 SVGAGI. This CDR3 has 13 amino acids. This CDR3 is CASSQNPTGEPFF. CDR3 nucleotides: TGTGCCAGCAGTCAAAATCCTACCGGGGAGCCGTTTTTT.

The CDR3 DNA follows: TGTGCCAGCAGCCCATGGACAGTCTCTGGGGCCAACGTCCTGACTTTC. Encoded protein: CASSPWTVSGANVLTF. The J gene is TRBJ2-6, the V gene TRBV7-9; D is possibly TRBD1 (6 bases). V was trimmed by 5 bases and J by 0 bases, leaving 11 bases between them. There are 16 residues in the CDR3. CDR1 and CDR2 (germline): SEHNR, FQNEAQ (reference sequence). Complete variable domain (other parts from reference TRBV7-9 and TRBJ2-6): DTGVSQNPRHKITKRGQNVTFRCDPISEHNRLYWYRQTLGQGPEFLTYFQNEAQLEKSRLLSDRFSAERPKGSFSTLEIQRTEQGDSAMYLCASSPWTVSGANVLTFGAGSRLTVL.